Described below is a single T cell receptor beta chain sequence and its context. As yet, its antigen is unknown. This sample was included in a study of CD8+ T cells in alopecia areata. Whole-study context: Patients in the treated group were given tofacitinib by mouth, 5 to 10 mg twice a day. Severity was scored as percentage of affected scalp area in treated patients. Study-level results: Among the top 100, expanded CD8+ clones, as well as scalp clonality, were significantly decreased by tofacitinib. Against the mouse data, patients shared TCRs less clearly, possibly for HLA reasons.

Treatment denoted: oral pan-JAK inhibitor, 5-10 mg twice daily. Lesional scalp punch biopsies and peripheral blood were collected from alopecia areata patients. Extracted RNA was reverse transcribed into cDNA, the sequencing template. This table comes from immunoSEQ multiplex PCR, and its TCRdb copy is limited to in-frame clones, with some not included. The table has under 4,500 clones, approximately 69% seen once. In germline, CDR1 is LNHDA, CDR2 SQIVND (reference sequence). The CDR3 is made up of 15 amino acids. V was shortened by 4 bases and J by 4 bases, with 14 bases between the two germline ends.

The chain uses TRBV19 and TRBJ1-5, with D possibly TRBD1 on 6 matching bases. Sequenced here: skin, sampled at week 24, from a patient treated with tofacitinib. The origin of this receptor is a human donor with alopecia areata. CDR3 coding DNA: TGTGCCAGTAGTAAAGGTCGGCAGGGGAATCAGCCCCAGCATTTT. Translation gives CASSKGRQGNQPQHF.